This T cell receptor (beta chain) was identified during a study of CD8+ T cells in alopecia areata. As the sequencing template, cDNA was produced by extracting RNA and reverse transcribing it. Clones were read by immunoSEQ multiplex PCR, and TCRdb kept only the in-frame ones, dropping some. The sample yields about 190,000 clones, 50% to 60% seen once. This CDR3 is built from 15 residues. Per the germline V gene, CDR1 is MNHEY and CDR2 is SVGAGI. The V end lost 5 bases, the J end lost 5 bases, and 13 bases lay between the germline ends. The TCR originated in a human donor with alopecia areata. The chain links TRBV6-5 to TRBJ1-6; weak D call: TRBD1 (5 bases). The specimen comprised CD4+ T cells sorted from blood, sampled at week 0. CDR3 region: CASSRQPDHNSPLHF. CDR3 nucleotide sequence: TGTGCCAGCAGTAGACAGCCGGACCATAATTCACCCCTCCACTTT.